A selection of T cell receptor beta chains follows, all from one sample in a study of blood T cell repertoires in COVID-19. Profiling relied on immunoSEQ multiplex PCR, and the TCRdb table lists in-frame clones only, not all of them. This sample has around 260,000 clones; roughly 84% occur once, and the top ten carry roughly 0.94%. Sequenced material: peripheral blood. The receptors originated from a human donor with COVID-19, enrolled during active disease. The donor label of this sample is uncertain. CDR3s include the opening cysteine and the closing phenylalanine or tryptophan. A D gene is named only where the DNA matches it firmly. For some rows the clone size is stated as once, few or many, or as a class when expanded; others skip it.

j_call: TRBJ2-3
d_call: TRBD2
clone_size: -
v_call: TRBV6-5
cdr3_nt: TGTGCCAGCAGGCCCACTAGCGGGGTTCTCTATACGCAGTATTTT
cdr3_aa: CASRPTSGVLYTQYF

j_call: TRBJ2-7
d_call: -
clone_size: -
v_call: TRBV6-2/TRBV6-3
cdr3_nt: TGTGCCAGCAGTAACTCCCCCGGACAGATGGCTTACTACGAGCAGTACTTC
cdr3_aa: CASSNSPGQMAYYEQYF

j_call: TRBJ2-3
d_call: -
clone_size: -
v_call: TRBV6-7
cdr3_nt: TGTGCCAGCAGTTACCCAGGGAACACAGATACGCAGTATTTT
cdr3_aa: CASSYPGNTDTQYF

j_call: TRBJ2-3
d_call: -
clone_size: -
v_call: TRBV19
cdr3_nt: TGTGCCAGTAGTACCACAGGACCAAGCACAGATACGCAGTATTTT
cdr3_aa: CASSTTGPSTDTQYF

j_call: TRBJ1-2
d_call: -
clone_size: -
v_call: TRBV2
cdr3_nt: TGTGCCAGCAGGAGGAGCGGGCGAGCTGGCTATGGCTACACCTTC
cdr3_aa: CASRRSGRAGYGYTF

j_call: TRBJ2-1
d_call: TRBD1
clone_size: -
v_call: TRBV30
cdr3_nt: TGTGCCTGGAGTGTACTGACAGGGGGGATGAATGAGCAGTTCTTC
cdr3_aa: CAWSVLTGGMNEQFF

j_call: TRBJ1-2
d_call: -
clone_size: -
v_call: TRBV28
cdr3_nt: TGTGCCAGCAGGCCCCGGAGTCAAAACTATGGCTACACCTTC
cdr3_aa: CASRPRSQNYGYTF

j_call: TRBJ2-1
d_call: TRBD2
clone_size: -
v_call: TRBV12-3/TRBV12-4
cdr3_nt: TGTGCCAGCAGTTTGGGGGGGAATGAGCAGTTCTTC
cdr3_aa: CASSLGGNEQFF

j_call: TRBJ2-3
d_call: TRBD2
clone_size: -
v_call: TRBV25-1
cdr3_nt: TGTGCCAGCAGTGAATTGGGTAGCGGGATCACAGATACGCAGTATTTT
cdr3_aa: CASSELGSGITDTQYF

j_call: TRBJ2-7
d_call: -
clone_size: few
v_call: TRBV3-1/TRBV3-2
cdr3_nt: TGTGCCAGCAGCCTGTCAAGAGAGGAGCAGTACTTC
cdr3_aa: CASSLSREEQYF

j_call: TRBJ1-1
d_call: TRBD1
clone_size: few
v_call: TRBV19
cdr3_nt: TGTGCCAGTAGTCCGAAGACAGGGATGAACACTGAAGCTTTCTTT
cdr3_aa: CASSPKTGMNTEAFF

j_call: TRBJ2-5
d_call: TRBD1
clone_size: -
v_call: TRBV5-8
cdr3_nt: TGTGCCAGCAGCTTGAGGGACAGGGGACGGGAGACCCAGTACTTC
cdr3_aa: CASSLRDRGRETQYF

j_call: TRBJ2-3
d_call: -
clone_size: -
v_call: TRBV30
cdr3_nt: TGTGCCTGGCACGGAGGGGGCCAAGGGTCAGATACGCAGTATTTT
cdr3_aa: CAWHGGGQGSDTQYF

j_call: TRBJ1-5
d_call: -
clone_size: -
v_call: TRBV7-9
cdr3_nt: TGTGCCAGCAGCTTATCGGGGAGCCAGCCCCAGCATTTT
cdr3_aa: CASSLSGSQPQHF

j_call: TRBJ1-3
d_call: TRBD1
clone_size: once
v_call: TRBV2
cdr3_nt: TGTGCCAGCAGCCGGGACAGAAGCTCTGGAAACACCATATATTTT
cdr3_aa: CASSRDRSSGNTIYF

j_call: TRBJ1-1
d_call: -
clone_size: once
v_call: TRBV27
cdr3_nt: TGTGCCAGCAGTTTAGATTGGGGGGTCACTGAAGCTTTCTTT
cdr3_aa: CASSLDWGVTEAFF

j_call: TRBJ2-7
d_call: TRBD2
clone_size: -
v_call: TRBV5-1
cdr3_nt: TGCGCCAGCAGCTCCCAAGCGGGATCCTACGAGCAGTACTTC
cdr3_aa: CASSSQAGSYEQYF

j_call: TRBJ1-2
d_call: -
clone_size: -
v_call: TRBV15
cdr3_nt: TGTGCCACCAGCAGAGAAGCAGGGTGGGGCTATGGCTACACCTTC
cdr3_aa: CATSREAGWGYGYTF

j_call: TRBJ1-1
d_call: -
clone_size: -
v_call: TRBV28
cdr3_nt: TGTGCCACCCAGGGGACGAACACTGAAGCTTTCTTT
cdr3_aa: CATQGTNTEAFF

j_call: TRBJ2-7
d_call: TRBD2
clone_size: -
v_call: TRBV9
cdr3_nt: TGTGCCAGCAGCGTAGCGGTAGCGGGGACCTACGAGCAGTACTTC
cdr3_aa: CASSVAVAGTYEQYF

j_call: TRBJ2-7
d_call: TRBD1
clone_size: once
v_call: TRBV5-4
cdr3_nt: TGTGCCAGCACCCCTGGGACAGGGAGCTACGAGCAGTACTTC
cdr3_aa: CASTPGTGSYEQYF

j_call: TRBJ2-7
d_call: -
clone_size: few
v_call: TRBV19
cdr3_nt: TGTGCCAGTAGTACCTTCATCTTTCGAAGAGGGAGCGCCTACGAGCAGTACTTC
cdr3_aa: CASSTFIFRRGSAYEQYF

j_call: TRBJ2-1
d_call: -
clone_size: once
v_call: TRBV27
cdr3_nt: TGTGCCAGCAGACTCAATTCGCTAGGGGCCGCCTACAATGAGCAGTTCTTC
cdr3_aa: CASRLNSLGAAYNEQFF

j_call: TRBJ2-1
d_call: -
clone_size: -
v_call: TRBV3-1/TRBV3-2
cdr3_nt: TGTGCCAGCAGCCGCACTAGGGATGAGCAGTTCTTC
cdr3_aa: CASSRTRDEQFF

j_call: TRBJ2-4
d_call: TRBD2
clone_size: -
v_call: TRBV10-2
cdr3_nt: TGCGCCAGCAGTCCCAAAGCGGGACCCCTAAGCGCAAACATTCAGTACTTC
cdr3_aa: CASSPKAGPLSANIQYF